The 23 T cell receptor beta chains below were found in one sample sequenced in a study of blood T cell repertoires in COVID-19 (dated by TCRdb to about 2020). Library preparation used the immunoSEQ multiplex PCR assay. TCRdb took over this immuneACCESS table, retaining in-frame rearrangements with V and J assigned. Such tables are incomplete; in checked studies, under half of the missing clones stem from an unresolved V gene, and the remainder is unexplained. The sample records some 64,000 clones, around 77% of which are singletons. Roughly 20% of the sample is held by the ten biggest clonotypes. The sequenced sample was peripheral blood. The receptors stem from an older man with active or convalescent COVID-19.

The chain recombines TRBV6-5 with TRBJ1-4, with D tentatively TRBD1 (6 bases). Germline V gene data show CDR1 as MNHEY and CDR2 as SVGAGI. Trimming shortened V by 7 bases and J by 5 bases, and 11 bases separated the two germline ends. This CDR3 has 13 amino acids. The CDR3 DNA follows: TGTGCCAGCAAAGGGGGGGGGAATGAAAAACTGTTTTTT. It codes for CASKGGGNEKLFF.

The chain recombines TRBV18 with TRBJ2-3; 12 nucleotides match TRBD1. The CDR3 has 17 residues. From germline, CDR1 is KGHSH and CDR2 LQKENI. J gave up 7 bases and V 3 bases, and 11 bases lay outside the gene matches. The CDR3 spells CASSPVPGQGARNTQYF. As DNA, the CDR3 is TGTGCCAGCTCACCGGTCCCGGGACAGGGGGCGAGGAATACGCAGTATTTT.

About this clone: Relative to the germline gene, one junction end is altered; a read error may explain this. This chain uses TRBV10-3 with TRBJ1-6; 8 nucleotides agree with TRBD1. Looked up from germline, CDR1 is ENHRY and CDR2 is SYGVKD. The CDR3 spans 14 residues. The CDR3 bases are TGTGCCAGCAGTCTTGAGACAGGGGATTCACCCCTCCACTTT. It yields the protein CASSLETGDSPLHF.

This clone was seen a few times. The V gene is TRBV28, the J gene TRBJ2-1; tentative D call: TRBD1 (6 bases). Germline lookup yields CDR1 MDHEN and CDR2 SYDVKM. The CDR3 totals 15 residues. V was pared by 2 bases and J by 12 bases, with 20 bases between. This CDR3 is CASSLALIQGYGQFF. CDR3 DNA sequence: TGTGCCAGCAGTTTAGCGTTGATACAGGGTTATGGGCAGTTCTTC.

The V gene is TRBV27, the J gene TRBJ2-5; D is perhaps TRBD1 (5 bases). The V and J ends lost 4 bases and 7 bases respectively, with 22 bases between them. This CDR3 is built from 16 residues. Germline V CDR1 and CDR2: MNHEY, SMNVEV (reference sequence). Written as DNA, the CDR3 is TGTGCCAGCAGTTCCCTTCCGGTCACAGGAGTTGGGACCCAGTACTTC. Residues: CASSSLPVTGVGTQYF.

The V and J genes are TRBV18 and TRBJ1-2, with a tentative D call TRBD1 (5 bases). The V and J ends lost 5 bases and 3 bases respectively, with 10 bases between them. CDR3 length: 13 residues. Germline CDR1 reads KGHSH; CDR2 reads LQKENI. CDR3 in amino acids: CASSVGADYGYTF. CDR3 coding DNA: TGTGCCAGCTCAGTTGGGGCCGACTATGGCTACACCTTC.

The V call is TRBV13, the J call TRBJ1-2; a weak D match, TRBD1 (5 bases). Germline V lookup: CDR1 PRHDT, CDR2 FYEKMQ (reference sequence). V was shortened by 4 bases and J by 10 bases, with 19 bases between the two germline ends. This CDR3 is 14 amino acids long. The CDR3: CASSSGTGVVDYTF. Written as DNA, the CDR3 is TGTGCCAGCAGCTCCGGGACGGGGGTTGTTGACTACACCTTC.

This sequence joins TRBV5-6 and TRBJ2-7, with no clear D. This CDR3 region has 11 residues. The V end was cut by 3 bases, the J end by 4 bases, with 5 bases between. CDR1 is SGHDT, CDR2 YYEEEE, per germline. CDR3 in amino acids: CASSYLYEQYF. CDR3 bases: TGTGCCAGCAGCTACTTGTACGAGCAGTACTTC. Full variable domain (outside the CDR3, taken from reference TRBV5-6 and TRBJ2-7): DAGVTQSPTHLIKTRGQQVTLRCSPKSGHDTVSWYQQALGQGPQFIFQYYEEEERQRGNFPDRFSGHQFPNYSSELNVNALLLGDSALYLCASSYLYEQYFGPGTRLTVT.

This clone was detected only once. The V call is TRBV5-8, the J call TRBJ1-1; D unclear. Germline CDR1 reads SGHTS; CDR2 reads YDEGEE. The CDR3 has 11 residues. The V end lost 4 bases, the J end lost 9 bases, and 10 bases lay between the germline ends. CDR3 region: CASSQEPKAFF. DNA of the CDR3: TGTGCCAGCAGCCAAGAGCCTAAAGCTTTCTTT.

This rearrangement joins TRBV7-2 to TRBJ1-5; weak D call: TRBD1 (6 bases). The CDR3 extends over 16 amino acids. Trimming removed 1 base from V and 0 bases from J, with 10 bases in between. CDR1 SGHTA and CDR2 FQGNSA come from the germline V gene. The CDR3 bases are TGTGCCAGCAGCTTAGTTTGGGGGCTTAGCAATCAGCCCCAGCATTTT. It yields the protein CASSLVWGLSNQPQHF.

The rearrangement links TRBV18 to TRBJ1-4; D is possibly TRBD1 (5 bases). Germline V gene sequence: CDR1 KGHSH, CDR2 LQKENI. V lost 3 bases and J lost 8, with 16 bases in between. CDR3 length: 15 residues. The CDR3 nucleotides are TGTGCCAGCTCACCGAAACAGGCTGAGAAGGAAAAACTGTTTTTT. Its protein product is CASSPKQAEKEKLFF.

The rearrangement links TRBV5-1 to TRBJ2-3; 9 bases line up with TRBD2. The CDR3 sequence is 15 residues long. The V and J ends lost 5 bases and 4 bases, in that order; junction bases with no gene match: 8. Germline CDR1 SGHRS, CDR2 YFSETQ. CDR3 loop: CASRTGGRDADTQYF. CDR3 DNA sequence: TGCGCCAGCAGGACGGGCGGGAGGGACGCAGATACGCAGTATTTT.

V and J are TRBV27 and TRBJ1-2; D unclear. Trimming took off 2 bases at V and 0 bases at J, with 13 bases between the two ends. Per the germline V gene, CDR1 is MNHEY and CDR2 is SMNVEV (reference sequence). CDR3 length equals 16 residues. The CDR3 is CASSLEVARANYGYTF. The CDR3 DNA is TGTGCCAGCAGTTTAGAGGTGGCCAGAGCTAACTATGGCTACACCTTC.

This chain joins TRBV4-1 and TRBJ2-7; perhaps TRBD2 as D (6 bases). This CDR3 is 13 amino acids long. V gave up 6 bases and J gave up 0 bases, with 9 bases separating them. The germline V gene encodes CDR1 MGHRA and CDR2 YSYEKL. The CDR3 is CASRGTYSYEQYF. CDR3 sequence (DNA): TGCGCCAGCAGGGGGACTTACTCCTACGAGCAGTACTTC.

The chain joins TRBV10-3 to TRBJ2-5; D is unresolved. This CDR3 contains 13 residues. The V end lost 4 bases, the J end lost 2 bases, and 8 bases lay between the germline ends. From germline, CDR1 is ENHRY and CDR2 SYGVKD. CDR3 sequence: CAISAFPQETQYF. The CDR3 bases are TGTGCCATCAGTGCATTCCCACAAGAGACCCAGTACTTC.

V gene TRBV4-3 combines with J gene TRBJ2-1, with D tentatively TRBD2 (6 bases). The CDR3 consists of 12 residues. Germline V gene data show CDR1 as LGHNA and CDR2 as YSLEER. Trimming cost V 1 base and J 12 bases, with 10 bases left between them. The CDR3 sequence is CASSQVSGPQFF. CDR3 nucleotides: TGCGCCAGCAGCCAAGTGAGCGGGCCGCAGTTCTTC.

CDR3 residues: CATSDPSETQYF. CDR3 in DNA: TGTGCCACCAGTGATCCCTCGGAGACCCAGTACTTC. This chain uses TRBV24-1 with TRBJ2-5; D is unresolved. Germline CDR1 KGHDR, CDR2 SFDVKD. The ends were cut back, 3 bases at V and 5 bases at J, with 6 bases in the middle. The length of the CDR3 is 12 residues.

This chain joins TRBV5-6 and TRBJ2-2, with D tentatively TRBD2 (6 bases). Germline lookup yields CDR1 SGHDT and CDR2 YYEEEE. The V end was cut by 4 bases, the J end by 3 bases, with 10 bases between. There are 14 residues in the CDR3. The CDR3: CASSPGLYTGELFF. CDR3 DNA sequence: TGTGCCAGCAGCCCGGGACTTTACACCGGGGAGCTGTTTTTT.

The chain is built from TRBV27 and TRBJ1-2; perhaps TRBD1 as D (6 bases). The CDR3 loop spans 13 amino acids. Trimming removed 6 bases at V and 3 bases at J, with 11 bases between. The V gene's germline CDR1 is MNHEY and CDR2 SMNVEV (reference sequence). Here the CDR3 reads CASRPTGHYGYTF. The CDR3 DNA follows: TGTGCCAGCAGACCGACAGGACACTATGGCTACACCTTC.

This chain connects TRBV7-9 to TRBJ1-1; the match to TRBD1 covers 8 bases. This CDR3 is 14 amino acids long. V shed 2 bases, J shed 2 bases, and the junction held 1 base outside the gene matches. Germline V gives CDR1 SEHNR, CDR2 FQNEAQ (reference sequence). CDR3 nucleotides: TGTGCCAGCAGCTTACCAGGGGGCAACACTGAAGCTTTCTTT. Its protein product is CASSLPGGNTEAFF.

The chain combines TRBV7-9 with TRBJ1-6; D unresolved. Germline values: CDR1 SEHNR, CDR2 FQNEAQ (reference sequence). Trimming took 5 bases from V and 8 from J, leaving 10 bases between them. The CDR3 covers 13 residues. CDR3 loop: CASSTLGDSPLHF. As DNA, the CDR3 is TGTGCCAGCAGCACCCTGGGCGATTCACCCCTCCACTTT.

J is TRBJ2-5 and V is TRBV5-1, with TRBD1 matching 9 bases. The CDR3 is made up of 15 amino acids. V shed 4 bases, J shed 4 bases, and the junction held 8 bases outside the gene matches. From germline, CDR1 is SGHRS and CDR2 YFSETQ. The DNA for the CDR3 is TGCGCCAGCAGCACGGGGGACAGGGCGGGAGAGACCCAGTACTTC. This codes for CASSTGDRAGETQYF.

The chain combines TRBV18 with TRBJ2-5; the D is unclear. Germline values: CDR1 KGHSH, CDR2 LQKENI. The CDR3 extends over 11 amino acids. Trimming left V 3 bases short and J 4 bases short, with 3 bases between. The CDR3 spells CASSPLETQYF. CDR3 coding DNA: TGTGCCAGCTCACCCCTAGAGACCCAGTACTTC.